This section outlines one TCR beta chain sequence together with its context. What it binds is not known. The sample comes from a study of identifying expanded T cells in peripheral blood. Findings of the study overall: Variance in clone template counts between approximately two-week samples significantly increased with total template count across all healthy donors. Over approximately two and four weeks, about 15 and 18 clones changed, versus roughly 1.1 between replicates.

Some clones are missing from TCRdb's copy, which holds only in-frame ones; the method was immunoSEQ multiplex PCR. The sample lists about 90,000 clones; 70% to 90% were seen once. Healthy donors had no documented immune events, such as infections, while sampled. This receptor was taken from a person aged 18 to 75 in good health. Sequences were obtained from blood.

CDR3 sequence (DNA): TGTGCCAGTAGAGGGGGGGCCACAGATACGCAGTATTTT. It is translated as CASRGGATDTQYF. The chain uses TRBV19 and TRBJ2-3; a possible D gene is TRBD2 (7 bases). The V gene's germline CDR1 is LNHDA and CDR2 SQIVND (reference sequence). Deletions cut 6 bases from V and 2 bases from J, with 9 bases between. The CDR3 is made up of 13 amino acids. The variable domain in full, with the rest retrieved from reference TRBV19 and TRBJ2-3, is DGGITQSPKYLFRKEGQNVTLSCEQNLNHDAMYWYRQDPGQGLRLIYYSQIVNDFQKGDIAEGYSVSREKKESFPLTVTSAQKNPTAFYLCASRGGATDTQYFGPGTRLTVL.